The entry below describes one T cell receptor (beta chain). No antigen is known for it. Within one base of it there is no much larger clone, and no base qualities were kept. These data are taken from a study of control samples from healthy donors and cancer patients (dated by TCRdb to 2018 to 2020). The CDR3, from cysteine to phenylalanine, totals 14 residues. Solely the CDR3 DNA is kept, with 42 bases framed from the first base. As encoded in the germline V gene, CDR1 is MNHEY while CDR2 is SVGAGI. V is trimmed back by 6 bases and J by 8 bases, and the junction contains 7 bases that no gene match accounts for. Library prep was done by the immunoSEQ multiplex PCR assay. TCRdb took this table from immuneACCESS and kept in-frame rearrangements with V and J called. Such tables lack part of the clones; where checked against another copy, unresolved V genes explain under half of the gap, and the rest is unexplained. The sample records about 85,000 clones, nearly 90% of which are singletons. Clones ranked in the top ten supply around 5.4% of the sample.

Here the chain combines TRBV6-5 and TRBJ1-6, with 7 central nucleotides matching TRBD1. The clonotype was recovered from a man aged 50-59 years in good health. The sample taken for sequencing was blood. The CDR3 region reads CASRDDREDSPLHF. The sequence in DNA is TGTGCCAGCAGAGACGACAGGGAGGATTCACCCCTCCACTTT.